The 30 T cell receptor beta chains listed next were all sequenced from one sample in a study of OX40 agonist ivuxolimab in advanced cancers. The data were produced by immunoSEQ multiplex PCR, yet TCRdb's version contains in-frame clones alone and is incomplete. The sample consists of some 80,000 clones, 92% of them appearing once. This material consisted of CD4+ or CD8+ T cells sorted from blood, taken in a trial of the OX40 agonist ivuxolimab. The receptors stem from an adult with an advanced solid tumor such as melanoma, head and neck, liver or kidney cancer.

The chain combines TRBV19 with TRBJ1-2; D is unclear. CDR3 size: 17 residues. The germline CDR1 and CDR2 sequences are LNHDA and SQIVND (reference sequence). Trimming removed 0 bases at V and 0 bases at J, with 14 bases between. The CDR3: CASSIDLEGMANYGYTF. CDR3 bases: TGTGCCAGTAGTATAGATCTTGAAGGGATGGCTAACTATGGCTACACCTTC.

The chain employs TRBV7-9 and TRBJ1-5; the D is unclear. CDR3 length equals 15 residues. Germline assignment: CDR1 SEHNR and CDR2 FQNEAQ (reference sequence). V lost 1 base and J 2 bases, leaving 9 bases between the germline ends. DNA of the CDR3: TGTGCCAGCAGCTTAGGTCCCCAGGGCAATCAGCCCCAGCATTTT. This codes for CASSLGPQGNQPQHF.

The sample holds one count of this clone. The rearrangement links TRBV13 to TRBJ2-3; D might be TRBD2 (6 bases). The CDR3 totals 14 residues. The germline V gene has CDR1 PRHDT and CDR2 FYEKMQ (reference sequence). V lost 4 bases, J lost 7 bases, and 15 bases lay in between. CDR3 sequence (DNA): TGTGCCAGCAGCTCAAGAGGGGAGGTATATACGCAGTATTTT. Residues: CASSSRGEVYTQYF.

This chain joins TRBV19 and TRBJ1-1; D is ambiguous. Germline V gives CDR1 LNHDA, CDR2 SQIVND (reference sequence). This CDR3 is built from 13 residues. Trimming removed 3 bases from V and 1 base from J, with 6 bases in between. The DNA of the CDR3 is TGTGCCAGTAGTATCGGCCAGAACACTGAAGCTTTCTTT. Encoded protein: CASSIGQNTEAFF.

The chain joins TRBV9 to TRBJ1-6; a possible D gene is TRBD1 (5 bases). The V and J ends lost 3 bases and 4 bases respectively, with 8 bases between them. CDR1 is SGDLS and CDR2 is YYNGEE in the germline V gene. The length of the CDR3 is 14 residues. DNA of the CDR3: TGTGCCAGCAGCGGGGGGAATTATAATTCACCCCTCCACTTT. Protein: CASSGGNYNSPLHF.

V is TRBV11-2 and J is TRBJ2-1, with D possibly being TRBD1 or TRBD2 (5 bases each). CDR1 is SGHAT and CDR2 is FQNNGV in the germline V gene. This CDR3 comprises 15 residues. The V end lost 5 bases, the J end lost 8 bases, and 19 bases lay between the germline ends. CDR3 amino acids: CASSQIGAGGDEQFF. The CDR3, as DNA: TGTGCCAGCAGCCAGATCGGGGCCGGCGGCGATGAGCAGTTCTTC.

This chain links TRBV5-6 with TRBJ2-7; 12 nucleotides line up with TRBD2. Germline loops: CDR1 SGHDT, CDR2 YYEEEE. The CDR3 is made up of 17 amino acids. The J segment lost 0 bases and the V segment lost 0 bases, leaving 4 bases of the junction unmatched. The CDR3 here is CASSLELAGGPSYEQYF. In DNA form, the CDR3 reads TGTGCCAGCAGCTTGGAACTAGCGGGGGGACCCTCCTACGAGCAGTACTTC.

The chain carries TRBV7-3 and TRBJ2-5, with 7 bases aligning to TRBD2. After removal of 2 bases from V and 3 bases from J, the junction contained 9 bases not matched to a gene. CDR1 is SGHTA, CDR2 FQGTGA, per germline. This CDR3 spans 16 amino acids. The DNA for the CDR3 is TGTGCCAGCAGCTTATTTGGAGCGGGGACCGAAGAGACCCAGTACTTC. Its translation: CASSLFGAGTEETQYF.

This chain links TRBV9 with TRBJ1-1, with 8 bases fitting TRBD1. The ends lost 4 bases at V and 2 bases at J; junction bases unmatched: 10. The germline CDR1 and CDR2 sequences are SGDLS and YYNGEE. The CDR3 consists of 16 residues. CDR3: CASSTRDRRFNTEAFF. The DNA for the CDR3 is TGTGCCAGCAGCACCCGGGACAGGCGGTTTAACACTGAAGCTTTCTTT.

The V call is TRBV6-1, the J call TRBJ2-7; D is ambiguous. The CDR3 has 14 amino acids. V was cut by 1 base and J by 0 bases, with 7 bases left in between. CDR1 is MNHNS, CDR2 SASEGT, per germline. The CDR3 nucleotides read TGTGCCAGCAGTGAAGGGGGATTCTCCTACGAGCAGTACTTC. Translating it yields CASSEGGFSYEQYF.

The chain carries TRBV13 and TRBJ1-1, with D tentatively TRBD1 (5 bases). The CDR3 runs to 15 residues. Looked up from germline, CDR1 is PRHDT and CDR2 is FYEKMQ (reference sequence). V was shortened by 1 base and J by 4 bases, with 13 bases between the two germline ends. This CDR3 reads CASSLVGGAFTEAFF. The CDR3 bases are TGTGCCAGCAGCTTAGTTGGCGGGGCGTTCACTGAAGCTTTCTTT.

The rearrangement uses TRBV11-2 and TRBJ2-7; no clear D. The V gene's germline CDR1 is SGHAT and CDR2 FQNNGV. V lost 4 bases and J 4 bases, leaving 17 bases between the germline ends. This CDR3 region has 15 residues. The CDR3 spells CASSSSARVEYEQYF. The CDR3 DNA follows: TGTGCCAGCAGCTCGTCAGCTAGGGTGGAGTACGAGCAGTACTTC.

The chain employs TRBV10-3 and TRBJ2-7; 9 nucleotides agree with TRBD1. There are 14 residues in the CDR3. The junction had 2 bases not matched to a gene; V was cut back by 4 bases and J by 1 base. CDR1 and CDR2 from the germline V gene are ENHRY and SYGVKD. CDR3 in DNA: TGTGCCATCAGTGGGACAGGGGAATCCTACGAGCAGTACTTC. Translated, it gives CAISGTGESYEQYF.

This chain uses TRBV6-4 with TRBJ1-6; D call uncertain. CDR3 size: 15 residues. Germline lookup yields CDR1 MRHNA and CDR2 SNTAGT. V was clipped by 2 bases and J by 8 bases, with 13 bases between them. CDR3 region: CASSDGTMGYSPLHF. CDR3 DNA: TGTGCCAGCAGTGACGGAACAATGGGGTATTCACCCCTCCACTTT.

This rearrangement joins TRBV27 to TRBJ2-3, with D perhaps matching TRBD1 (5 bases). Germline lookup yields CDR1 MNHEY and CDR2 SMNVEV (reference sequence). CDR3 length equals 15 residues. Trimming stripped 5 bases from V and 2 bases from J, with 14 bases between. The CDR3 protein is CASSTTGHYTDTQYF. CDR3 in DNA: TGTGCCAGCAGTACTACAGGACACTACACAGATACGCAGTATTTT.

The chain is built from TRBV4-1 and TRBJ1-3; D ambiguous. Germline assignment: CDR1 MGHRA and CDR2 YSYEKL. This CDR3 comprises 14 residues. Trimming took 3 bases from V and 0 from J, leaving 6 bases between them. The CDR3 DNA is TGCGCCAGCAGCCATTCAGGCTCTGGAAACACCATATATTTT. It translates to CASSHSGSGNTIYF.

This clone occurred once. The chain uses TRBV4-2 and TRBJ1-4; D is uncertain. V shed 5 bases and J shed 3 bases, with 16 bases lying between them. CDR3 length: 16 residues. The germline gives CDR1 LGHNA, CDR2 YNFKEQ. The CDR3 DNA reads TGTGCCAGCAGCTGGCCCCCGGAGAGGGCTAATGAAAAACTGTTTTTT. Its protein is CASSWPPERANEKLFF.

The chain has TRBV30 and TRBJ2-7; 8 positions match TRBD2. Unmatched junction bases numbered 6, after V lost 7 bases and J lost 1 base. The germline V gene encodes CDR1 GTSNPN and CDR2 SVGIG (reference sequence). The CDR3 is 13 amino acids. CDR3 sequence: CALQAGVSYEQYF. CDR3 coding DNA: TGTGCCTTACAAGCGGGGGTGTCCTACGAGCAGTACTTC.

J is TRBJ1-2 and V is TRBV7-9; the D gene is possibly TRBD1 (6 bases). Per the germline V gene, CDR1 is SEHNR and CDR2 is FQNEAQ (reference sequence). V lost 1 base and J lost 4, with 16 bases in between. The CDR3 has 16 residues. The CDR3 region is CASSLEGGGFGYGYTF. The CDR3 DNA follows: TGTGCCAGCAGCTTAGAAGGTGGGGGCTTTGGCTATGGCTACACCTTC.

V gene TRBV4-3 combines with J gene TRBJ2-7, with D possibly TRBD2 on 6 matching bases. From germline, CDR1 is LGHNA and CDR2 YSLEER. The V end was cut by 0 bases, the J end by 2 bases, with 11 bases between. This CDR3 is built from 15 residues. The CDR3 loop reads CASSQDHRTTYEQYF. The CDR3 coding sequence is TGCGCCAGCAGCCAAGATCACAGGACTACCTACGAGCAGTACTTC.

The chain combines TRBV5-4 with TRBJ1-6, with D possibly being TRBD1 (5 bases). This CDR3 contains 13 residues. The V gene's germline CDR1 is SGHNT and CDR2 YYREEE (reference sequence). V was shortened by 4 bases and J by 9 bases, with 11 bases between the two germline ends. CDR3 sequence (DNA): TGTGCCAGCAGCCCCGGGGCGGGTTCACCCCTCCACTTT. This gives the protein CASSPGAGSPLHF. The full variable domain, in which reference TRBV5-4 and TRBJ1-6 provide the parts outside the CDR3, is ETGVTQSPTHLIKTRGQQVTLRCSSQSGHNTVSWYQQALGQGPQFIFQYYREEENGRGNFPPRFSGLQFPNYSSELNVNALELDDSALYLCASSPGAGSPLHFGNGTRLTVT.

The rearrangement joins TRBV4-1 to TRBJ2-5; 8 positions match TRBD2. The germline V gene encodes CDR1 MGHRA and CDR2 YSYEKL. V was clipped by 4 bases and J by 4 bases; unmatched bases: 11. The CDR3 is 16 amino acids. CDR3 sequence: CASSPTGGAVGETQYF. The CDR3 DNA sequence: TGCGCCAGCAGCCCGACCGGGGGGGCCGTAGGAGAGACCCAGTACTTC.

The CDR3 reads CASSSDFPDTQYF. The CDR3 DNA reads TGTGCCAGCAGCTCGGACTTCCCCGATACGCAGTATTTT. V usage is TRBV11-2 and J usage is TRBJ2-3; possible D gene TRBD2, 5 bases. Trimming took off 4 bases at V and 6 bases at J, with 11 bases between the two ends. This CDR3 is 13 amino acids long. Germline CDR1 is SGHAT and CDR2 is FQNNGV.

Only a few counts were recorded for this clone. The V and J genes are TRBV6-4 and TRBJ2-1; TRBD1 aligns across 9 bases. Trimming at V came to 5 bases and at J to 8 bases, leaving 7 bases not matched to a gene. The CDR3 runs 14 residues. CDR1 is MRHNA, CDR2 SNTAGT, per germline. Here the CDR3 reads CASSRQGEEDEQFF. The CDR3 coding sequence is TGTGCCAGCAGTCGACAGGGGGAGGAGGATGAGCAGTTCTTC.

This chain links TRBV5-5 with TRBJ1-5; 7 positions match TRBD1. There are 13 residues in the CDR3. Germline V gene data show CDR1 as SGHKS and CDR2 as YYEKEE (reference sequence). V shed 4 bases, J shed 5 bases, and the junction held 3 bases outside the gene matches. In nucleotides, the CDR3 is TGTGCCAGCAGCCCAACAGGGGATCAGCCCCAGCATTTT. Its protein is CASSPTGDQPQHF.

The chain combines TRBV11-2 with TRBJ1-1; TRBD1 aligns across 9 bases. Unmatched junction bases numbered 12, after V lost 5 bases and J lost 5 bases. The CDR3 contains 16 residues. CDR1 and CDR2 from the germline V gene are SGHAT and FQNNGV. In DNA form, the CDR3 reads TGTGCCAGCAGCATATGGACAGGGGAAGGCTTGACTGAAGCTTTCTTT. Translated: CASSIWTGEGLTEAFF. The full variable domain, in which reference TRBV11-2 and TRBJ1-1 provide the parts outside the CDR3, is EAGVAQSPRYKIIEKRQSVAFWCNPISGHATLYWYQQILGQGPKLLIQFQNNGVVDDSQLPKDRFSAERLKGVDSTLKIQPAKLEDSAVYLCASSIWTGEGLTEAFFGQGTRLTVV.

The chain carries TRBV10-3 and TRBJ1-6; D not certain. V lost 3 bases and J 0 bases, leaving 9 bases between the germline ends. The CDR3 runs 16 residues. Germline CDR1 and CDR2: ENHRY and SYGVKD. CDR3 protein: CAISDGGSSYNSPLHF. Here the CDR3 DNA reads TGTGCCATCAGTGACGGCGGGAGCTCCTATAATTCACCCCTCCACTTT.

This sequence joins TRBV21-1 and TRBJ1-1; the table's D call TRBD1 went unverified against the DNA. TRBV21-1 counts as a pseudogene. The CDR3 spans 12 residues. The CDR3 loop reads CASSKEDSEAFF. The CDR3 DNA reads TGTGCCAGCAGCAAAGAGGACAGTGAAGCTTTCTTT.

The rearrangement joins TRBV7-2 to TRBJ2-3; D remains unclear. The V gene lost 2 bases and the J gene lost 3 bases, with 12 bases spanning the gap. Per germline, CDR1 SGHTA and CDR2 FQGNSA. The CDR3 totals 15 residues. The CDR3 here is CASSLLWVGTDTQYF. DNA of the CDR3: TGTGCCAGCAGCTTATTATGGGTCGGGACAGATACGCAGTATTTT.

This clone was observed a handful of times. V and J are TRBV5-4 and TRBJ1-1; no clear D. The CDR3 has 16 amino acids. V was cut by 0 bases and J by 4 bases, with 16 bases left in between. Germline V gene data show CDR1 as SGHNT and CDR2 as YYREEE (reference sequence). This CDR3 reads CASSLDRIPMGTEAFF. CDR3 coding DNA: TGTGCCAGCAGCTTGGATCGGATTCCTATGGGCACTGAAGCTTTCTTT.